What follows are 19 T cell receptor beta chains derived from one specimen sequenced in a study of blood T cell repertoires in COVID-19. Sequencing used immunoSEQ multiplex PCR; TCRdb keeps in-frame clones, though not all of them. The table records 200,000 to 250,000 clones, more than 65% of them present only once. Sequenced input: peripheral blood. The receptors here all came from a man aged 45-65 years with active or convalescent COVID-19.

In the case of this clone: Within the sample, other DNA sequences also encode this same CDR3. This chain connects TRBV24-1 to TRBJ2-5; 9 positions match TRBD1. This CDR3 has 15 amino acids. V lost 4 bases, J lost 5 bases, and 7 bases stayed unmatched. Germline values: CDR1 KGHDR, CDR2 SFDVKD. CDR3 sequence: CATSDPGQGGETQYF. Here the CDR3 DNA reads TGTGCCACCAGTGACCCGGGACAGGGAGGGGAGACCCAGTACTTC.

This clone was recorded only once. The CDR3 coding sequence is TGTGCCAGCAGCCAAGATCAGCTAGGGACAACAGATACGCAGTATTTT. This codes for CASSQDQLGTTDTQYF. The V and J genes are TRBV3-1 (or the pseudogene TRBV3-2) and TRBJ2-3, with D perhaps matching TRBD1 (6 bases). V lost 0 bases and J lost 3, with 13 bases in between. Germline CDR1 reads LGHDT; CDR2 reads YNNKEL (reference sequence). The CDR3 loop spans 16 amino acids.

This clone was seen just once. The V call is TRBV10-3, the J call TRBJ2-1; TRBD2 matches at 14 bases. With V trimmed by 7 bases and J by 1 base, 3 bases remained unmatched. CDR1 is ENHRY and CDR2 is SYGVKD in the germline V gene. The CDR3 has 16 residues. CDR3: CAITGTSGGSYNEQFF. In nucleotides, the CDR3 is TGTGCCATCACCGGGACTAGCGGGGGATCCTACAATGAGCAGTTCTTC.

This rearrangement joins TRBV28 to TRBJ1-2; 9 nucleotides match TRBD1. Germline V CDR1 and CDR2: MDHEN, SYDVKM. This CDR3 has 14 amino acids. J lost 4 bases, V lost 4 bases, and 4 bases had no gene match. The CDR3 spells CASSWGQGGYGYTF. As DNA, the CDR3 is TGTGCCAGCAGTTGGGGACAGGGAGGCTATGGCTACACCTTC.

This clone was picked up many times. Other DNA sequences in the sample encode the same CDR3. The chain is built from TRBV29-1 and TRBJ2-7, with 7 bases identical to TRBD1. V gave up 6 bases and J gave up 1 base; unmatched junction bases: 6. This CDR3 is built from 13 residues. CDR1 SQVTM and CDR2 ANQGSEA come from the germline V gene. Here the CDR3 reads CSVRQGASYEQYF. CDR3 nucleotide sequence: TGCAGCGTCCGACAGGGAGCATCCTACGAGCAGTACTTC.

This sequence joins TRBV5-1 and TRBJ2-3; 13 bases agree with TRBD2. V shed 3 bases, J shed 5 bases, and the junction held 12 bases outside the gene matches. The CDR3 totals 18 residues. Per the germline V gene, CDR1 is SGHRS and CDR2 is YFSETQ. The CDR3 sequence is CASSSGTSGVQGVDTQYF. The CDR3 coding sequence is TGCGCCAGCAGCTCCGGGACTAGCGGGGTCCAAGGTGTAGATACGCAGTATTTT.

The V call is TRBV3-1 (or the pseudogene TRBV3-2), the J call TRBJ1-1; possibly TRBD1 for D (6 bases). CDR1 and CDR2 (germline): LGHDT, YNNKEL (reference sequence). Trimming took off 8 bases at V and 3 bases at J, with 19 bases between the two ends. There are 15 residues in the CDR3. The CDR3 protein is CASGSTGTPHTEAFF. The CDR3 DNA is TGTGCCAGCGGATCAACCGGGACACCTCACACTGAAGCTTTCTTT.

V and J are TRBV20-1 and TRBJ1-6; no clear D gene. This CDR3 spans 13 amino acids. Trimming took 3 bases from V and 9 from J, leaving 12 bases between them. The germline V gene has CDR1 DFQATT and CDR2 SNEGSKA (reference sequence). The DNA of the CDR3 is TGCAGTGCTAGTTCCCCCATCGGTTCACCCCTCCACTTT. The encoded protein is CSASSPIGSPLHF.

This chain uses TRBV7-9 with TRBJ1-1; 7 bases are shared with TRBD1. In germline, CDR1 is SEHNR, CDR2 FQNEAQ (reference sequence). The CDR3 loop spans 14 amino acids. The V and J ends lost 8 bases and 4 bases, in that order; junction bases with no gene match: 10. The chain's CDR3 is CASGRQGDLTEAFF. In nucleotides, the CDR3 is TGTGCCAGCGGTCGACAGGGAGATCTCACTGAAGCTTTCTTT.

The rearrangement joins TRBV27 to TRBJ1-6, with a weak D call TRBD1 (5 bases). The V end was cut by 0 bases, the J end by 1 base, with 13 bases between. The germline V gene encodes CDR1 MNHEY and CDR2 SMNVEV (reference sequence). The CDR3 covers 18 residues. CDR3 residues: CASSLSAGPSSYNSPLHF. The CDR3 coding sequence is TGTGCCAGCAGTTTATCCGCAGGGCCCTCATCCTATAATTCACCCCTCCACTTT.

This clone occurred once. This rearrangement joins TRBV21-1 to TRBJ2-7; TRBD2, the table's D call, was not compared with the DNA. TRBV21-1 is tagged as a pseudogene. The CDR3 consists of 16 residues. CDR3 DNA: TGTGCCAGCAGCACAAAAGAGGGCGAGGGTTGGTACGAGCAGTACTTC. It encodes CASSTKEGEGWYEQYF.

This CDR3 reads CAWSPDRGGGNQPQHF. In DNA form, the CDR3 reads TGTGCCTGGAGTCCAGACAGGGGAGGTGGCAATCAGCCCCAGCATTTT. The chain links TRBV30 to TRBJ1-5; TRBD1 matches at 8 bases. In germline, CDR1 is GTSNPN, CDR2 SVGIG (reference sequence). This CDR3 contains 16 residues. With 2 bases clipped from V and 2 bases from J, the junction kept 8 bases outside the gene matches.

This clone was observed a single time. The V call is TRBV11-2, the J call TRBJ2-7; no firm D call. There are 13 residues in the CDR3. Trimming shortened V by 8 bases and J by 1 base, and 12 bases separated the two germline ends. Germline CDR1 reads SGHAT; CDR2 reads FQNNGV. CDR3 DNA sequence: TGTGCCAGCGGCTCGAGGAGATCCTACGAGCAGTACGTC. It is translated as CASGSRRSYEQYV.

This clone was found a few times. The CDR3 region is CSVGSEGNQPQHF. For the CDR3, the DNA is TGCAGCGTGGGCAGTGAGGGAAATCAGCCCCAGCATTTT. V gene TRBV29-1 combines with J gene TRBJ1-5, with unresolved D. Germline CDR1 SQVTM, CDR2 ANQGSEA. CDR3 length: 13 amino acids. V lost 6 bases and J 4 bases, leaving 13 bases between the germline ends.

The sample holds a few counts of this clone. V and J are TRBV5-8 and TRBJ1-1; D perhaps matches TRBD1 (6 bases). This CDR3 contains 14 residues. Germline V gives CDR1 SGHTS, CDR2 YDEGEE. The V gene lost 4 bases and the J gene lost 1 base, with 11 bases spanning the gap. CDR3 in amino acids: CASSPRQANTEAFF. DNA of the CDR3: TGTGCCAGCAGCCCTAGACAGGCGAACACTGAAGCTTTCTTT.

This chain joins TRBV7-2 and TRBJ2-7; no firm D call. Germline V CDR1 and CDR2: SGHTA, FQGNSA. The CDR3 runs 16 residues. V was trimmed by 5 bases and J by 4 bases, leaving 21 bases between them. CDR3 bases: TGTGCCAGCAGCGTTTCCTGGGCCGGATTAAATTACGAGCAGTACTTC. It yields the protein CASSVSWAGLNYEQYF.

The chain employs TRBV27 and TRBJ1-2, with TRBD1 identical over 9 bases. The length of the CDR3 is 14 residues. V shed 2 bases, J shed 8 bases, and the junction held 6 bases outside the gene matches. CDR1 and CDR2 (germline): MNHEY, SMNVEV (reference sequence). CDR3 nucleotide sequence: TGTGCCAGCAGTTTAGGACAGGGGCTGGGAGGCTACACCTTC. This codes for CASSLGQGLGGYTF.

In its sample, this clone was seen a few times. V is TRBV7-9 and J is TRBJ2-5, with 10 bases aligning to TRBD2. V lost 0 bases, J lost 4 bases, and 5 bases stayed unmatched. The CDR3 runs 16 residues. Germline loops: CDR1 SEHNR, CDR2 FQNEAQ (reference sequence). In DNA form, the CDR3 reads TGTGCCAGCAGCTTAGCAAGCGGGGGGGCCGGAGAGACCCAGTACTTC. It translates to CASSLASGGAGETQYF.

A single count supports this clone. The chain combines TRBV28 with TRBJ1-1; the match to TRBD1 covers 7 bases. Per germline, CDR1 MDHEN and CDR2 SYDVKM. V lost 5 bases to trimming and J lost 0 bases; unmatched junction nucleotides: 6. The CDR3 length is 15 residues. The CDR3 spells CASSPFDRVNTEAFF. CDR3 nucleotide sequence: TGTGCCAGCAGTCCATTCGACAGGGTGAACACTGAAGCTTTCTTT.